The rows below give T cell receptor beta chains drawn from one sample of a study of blood T cell repertoires in COVID-19. The assay was immunoSEQ multiplex PCR, and TCRdb's table has in-frame clones only and misses some. This sample has approximately 290,000 clones, with 85% to 90% found just once. Sequencing was performed on PBMCs or T cells enriched from blood (not recorded which). The receptors derive from a woman younger than 35 with acute COVID-19. Both conserved end residues are part of each CDR3. The D gene is left open where the match is weak. Some rows have no size entry. The others give once, few or many, or a class for an expanded clone.

clone size: NA; J gene: TRBJ1-2; D gene: NA; V gene: TRBV10-3; CDR3 length: 16; CDR3 protein: CAISESKTGANYGYTF; CDR3 DNA: TGTGCCATCAGTGAGTCGAAAACAGGAGCTAACTATGGCTACACCTTC
clone size: NA; J gene: TRBJ1-4; D gene: TRBD1; V gene: TRBV29-1; CDR3 length: 13; CDR3 protein: CSVEGTGGEKLFF; CDR3 DNA: TGCAGCGTTGAAGGGACAGGAGGTGAAAAACTGTTTTTT
clone size: once; J gene: TRBJ1-1; D gene: NA; V gene: TRBV5-1; CDR3 length: 14; CDR3 protein: CASSLTLAGTEAFF; CDR3 DNA: TGCGCCAGCAGCTTGACGTTGGCGGGTACTGAAGCTTTCTTT
clone size: NA; J gene: TRBJ1-2; D gene: NA; V gene: TRBV6-4; CDR3 length: 13; CDR3 protein: CASSQTGQGGYTF; CDR3 DNA: TGTGCCAGCAGTCAGACAGGCCAGGGAGGCTACACCTTC
clone size: once; J gene: TRBJ2-7; D gene: TRBD2; V gene: TRBV15; CDR3 length: 14; CDR3 protein: CATSRDSGSNEQYF; CDR3 DNA: TGTGCCACCAGCAGAGATAGCGGGTCCAACGAGCAGTACTTC
clone size: NA; J gene: TRBJ2-1; D gene: TRBD2; V gene: TRBV6-4; CDR3 length: 17; CDR3 protein: CASRGTSGPLTDNEQFF; CDR3 DNA: TGTGCCAGCAGGGGGACTAGCGGACCCCTAACGGACAATGAGCAGTTCTTC
clone size: once; J gene: TRBJ1-3; D gene: TRBD1; V gene: TRBV11-3; CDR3 length: 17; CDR3 protein: CASSLGGQVYSGNTIYF; CDR3 DNA: TGTGCCAGCAGCTTAGGAGGACAGGTTTACTCTGGAAACACCATATATTTT
clone size: NA; J gene: TRBJ2-7; D gene: NA; V gene: TRBV28; CDR3 length: 14; CDR3 protein: CASVRSHRAYEQYF; CDR3 DNA: TGTGCCAGCGTTAGGTCGCACAGAGCCTACGAGCAGTACTTC
clone size: NA; J gene: TRBJ2-2; D gene: NA; V gene: TRBV11-2; CDR3 length: 15; CDR3 protein: CASSLLGGVAGELFF; CDR3 DNA: TGTGCCAGCAGCTTATTAGGGGGGGTCGCCGGGGAGCTGTTTTTT
clone size: NA; J gene: TRBJ2-7; D gene: NA; V gene: TRBV7-9; CDR3 length: 12; CDR3 protein: CATRKGVYEQYF; CDR3 DNA: TGTGCCACAAGGAAGGGGGTATACGAGCAGTACTTC
clone size: NA; J gene: TRBJ2-5; D gene: TRBD2; V gene: TRBV2; CDR3 length: 16; CDR3 protein: CASSGGRGLAEETQYF; CDR3 DNA: TGTGCCAGCAGTGGGGGTCGTGGACTAGCGGAAGAGACCCAGTACTTC
clone size: NA; J gene: TRBJ2-7; D gene: NA; V gene: TRBV28; CDR3 length: 14; CDR3 protein: CASSLQGSPYEQYF; CDR3 DNA: TGTGCCAGCAGTTTGCAGGGGAGTCCCTACGAGCAGTACTTC
clone size: NA; J gene: TRBJ1-1; D gene: NA; V gene: TRBV27; CDR3 length: 13; CDR3 protein: CASSYAANTEAFF; CDR3 DNA: TGTGCCAGCAGTTATGCGGCGAACACTGAAGCTTTCTTT
clone size: NA; J gene: TRBJ2-5; D gene: TRBD2; V gene: TRBV7-9; CDR3 length: 16; CDR3 protein: CASSPRGGTSGETQYF; CDR3 DNA: TGTGCCAGCAGCCCCCGGGGGGGGACTAGTGGAGAGACCCAGTACTTC
clone size: NA; J gene: TRBJ2-3; D gene: NA; V gene: TRBV11-3; CDR3 length: 16; CDR3 protein: CASSWVAGASTDTQYF; CDR3 DNA: TGTGCCAGCAGCTGGGTGGCGGGCGCTAGCACAGATACGCAGTATTTT
clone size: NA; J gene: TRBJ1-5; D gene: NA; V gene: TRBV6-1; CDR3 length: 16; CDR3 protein: CASSEARGMGNQPQHF; CDR3 DNA: TGTGCCAGCAGTGAAGCGCGGGGAATGGGCAATCAGCCCCAGCATTTT
clone size: NA; J gene: TRBJ2-7; D gene: TRBD1; V gene: TRBV5-6; CDR3 length: 16; CDR3 protein: CASSSTMRTGGYEQYF; CDR3 DNA: TGTGCCAGCAGCTCTACTATGCGGACAGGAGGCTACGAGCAGTACTTC
clone size: NA; J gene: TRBJ2-2; D gene: TRBD2; V gene: TRBV9; CDR3 length: 17; CDR3 protein: CASSPRLAGGPTGELFF; CDR3 DNA: TGTGCCAGCAGCCCCCGACTAGCGGGAGGGCCAACCGGGGAGCTGTTTTTT
clone size: NA; J gene: TRBJ2-1; D gene: TRBD2; V gene: TRBV5-4; CDR3 length: 15; CDR3 protein: CASSRTGTSVHEQFF; CDR3 DNA: TGTGCCAGCAGCCGAACCGGGACTAGCGTGCATGAGCAGTTCTTC
clone size: once; J gene: TRBJ1-1; D gene: NA; V gene: TRBV28; CDR3 length: 13; CDR3 protein: CASASGASTEAFF; CDR3 DNA: TGTGCCAGCGCCAGCGGGGCTTCTACTGAAGCTTTCTTT
clone size: NA; J gene: TRBJ1-4; D gene: NA; V gene: TRBV9; CDR3 length: 15; CDR3 protein: CASSVERTGDEKLFF; CDR3 DNA: TGTGCCAGCAGCGTAGAGAGGACGGGGGATGAAAAACTGTTTTTT
clone size: NA; J gene: TRBJ1-1; D gene: NA; V gene: TRBV11-3; CDR3 length: 14; CDR3 protein: CASSLSYGQGRAFF; CDR3 DNA: TGTGCCAGCAGCTTATCTTACGGGCAGGGTCGGGCTTTCTTT
clone size: NA; J gene: TRBJ2-7; D gene: NA; V gene: TRBV11-2; CDR3 length: 16; CDR3 protein: CASSQWPSGPGDEQYF; CDR3 DNA: TGTGCCAGCAGCCAGTGGCCATCAGGGCCTGGGGACGAGCAGTACTTC
clone size: NA; J gene: TRBJ2-2; D gene: TRBD2; V gene: TRBV2; CDR3 length: 16; CDR3 protein: CASSVLAGGGTGELFF; CDR3 DNA: TGTGCCAGCAGTGTTCTAGCGGGAGGTGGCACCGGGGAGCTGTTTTTT
clone size: NA; J gene: TRBJ2-7; D gene: NA; V gene: TRBV27; CDR3 length: 16; CDR3 protein: CASMYAGRSPYYEQYF; CDR3 DNA: TGTGCCAGCATGTATGCGGGAAGGTCGCCGTACTACGAGCAGTACTTC
clone size: NA; J gene: TRBJ1-2; D gene: TRBD1; V gene: TRBV3-1/TRBV3-2; CDR3 length: 16; CDR3 protein: CASSQDPGQGAQGYTF; CDR3 DNA: TGTGCCAGCAGCCAAGATCCCGGACAGGGGGCTCAAGGCTACACCTTC
clone size: NA; J gene: TRBJ2-2; D gene: NA; V gene: TRBV28; CDR3 length: 13; CDR3 protein: CASSPRNTGELFF; CDR3 DNA: TGTGCCAGCAGTCCGAGGAACACCGGGGAGCTGTTTTTT
clone size: NA; J gene: TRBJ2-5; D gene: NA; V gene: TRBV2; CDR3 length: 15; CDR3 protein: CASSELREHPETQYF; CDR3 DNA: TGTGCCAGCAGTGAACTCCGGGAGCACCCAGAGACCCAGTACTTC
clone size: NA; J gene: TRBJ2-7; D gene: NA; V gene: TRBV28; CDR3 length: 16; CDR3 protein: CASSLRWRGRMSEQYF; CDR3 DNA: TGTGCCAGCAGTTTACGCTGGCGGGGCCGGATGAGTGAGCAGTACTTC
clone size: NA; J gene: TRBJ2-7; D gene: NA; V gene: TRBV10-3; CDR3 length: 13; CDR3 protein: CAISEGGRGVQYF; CDR3 DNA: TGTGCCATCAGTGAGGGGGGCAGGGGTGTCCAGTACTTC
clone size: once; J gene: TRBJ2-3; D gene: TRBD1; V gene: TRBV11-3; CDR3 length: 14; CDR3 protein: CASSDTGTADTQYF; CDR3 DNA: TGTGCCAGCAGCGACACCGGGACAGCGGATACGCAGTATTTT
clone size: NA; J gene: TRBJ2-3; D gene: TRBD1; V gene: TRBV19; CDR3 length: 16; CDR3 protein: CASSHYSTGGTDTQYF; CDR3 DNA: TGTGCCAGTAGCCACTACTCGACAGGGGGCACAGATACGCAGTATTTT
clone size: NA; J gene: TRBJ1-2; D gene: NA; V gene: TRBV5-1; CDR3 length: 13; CDR3 protein: CASSAPAGYGYTF; CDR3 DNA: TGCGCCAGCAGCGCACCGGCGGGCTATGGCTACACCTTC
clone size: NA; J gene: TRBJ1-1; D gene: TRBD1; V gene: TRBV7-3; CDR3 length: 13; CDR3 protein: CASSSQGDTEAFF; CDR3 DNA: TGTGCCAGCAGCTCACAGGGGGACACTGAAGCTTTCTTT
clone size: NA; J gene: TRBJ2-1; D gene: TRBD2; V gene: TRBV28; CDR3 length: 17; CDR3 protein: CASSWALAGGGYNEQFF; CDR3 DNA: TGTGCCAGCAGTTGGGCTCTAGCGGGAGGGGGGTACAATGAGCAGTTCTTC
clone size: NA; J gene: TRBJ2-3; D gene: TRBD2; V gene: TRBV18; CDR3 length: 16; CDR3 protein: CASSPGLAGAVDTQYF; CDR3 DNA: TGTGCCAGCTCACCAGGTCTAGCGGGAGCGGTAGATACGCAGTATTTT
clone size: NA; J gene: TRBJ1-5; D gene: NA; V gene: TRBV7-6; CDR3 length: 15; CDR3 protein: CASSLEAGVGQPQHF; CDR3 DNA: TGTGCCAGCAGCTTAGAGGCAGGGGTCGGTCAGCCCCAGCATTTT
clone size: NA; J gene: TRBJ2-1; D gene: NA; V gene: TRBV5-4; CDR3 length: 16; CDR3 protein: CASSRDSIDTNDEQFF; CDR3 DNA: TGTGCCAGCAGCCGTGACTCAATTGATACAAACGATGAGCAGTTCTTC
clone size: NA; J gene: TRBJ1-2; D gene: NA; V gene: TRBV28; CDR3 length: 11; CDR3 protein: CASQGNYGYTF; CDR3 DNA: TGTGCCAGCCAGGGTAACTATGGCTACACCTTC
clone size: few; J gene: TRBJ2-1; D gene: NA; V gene: TRBV7-8; CDR3 length: 15; CDR3 protein: CASSNHWRTANEQFF; CDR3 DNA: TGTGCCAGCAGCAATCACTGGAGGACCGCCAATGAGCAGTTCTTC
clone size: NA; J gene: TRBJ1-4; D gene: NA; V gene: TRBV19; CDR3 length: 12; CDR3 protein: CASSVQGEKLFF; CDR3 DNA: TGTGCCAGTAGTGTACAGGGTGAAAAACTGTTTTTT
clone size: NA; J gene: TRBJ2-1; D gene: TRBD2; V gene: TRBV3-1/TRBV3-2; CDR3 length: 16; CDR3 protein: CASSQGTSGRTSEQFF; CDR3 DNA: TGTGCCAGCAGCCAGGGGACTAGCGGGAGAACGAGTGAGCAGTTCTTC
clone size: once; J gene: TRBJ1-5; D gene: NA; V gene: TRBV19; CDR3 length: 15; CDR3 protein: CASSPGSQVAQPQHF; CDR3 DNA: TGTGCCAGTAGTCCAGGGTCGCAGGTAGCACAGCCCCAGCATTTT
clone size: few; J gene: TRBJ2-7; D gene: TRBD2; V gene: TRBV28; CDR3 length: 13; CDR3 protein: CASISSGSYEQYF; CDR3 DNA: TGTGCCAGCATTTCTAGCGGGAGCTACGAGCAGTACTTC
clone size: NA; J gene: TRBJ1-2; D gene: TRBD1; V gene: TRBV19; CDR3 length: 14; CDR3 protein: CASAEGGTNYGYTF; CDR3 DNA: TGTGCCAGTGCTGAAGGGGGCACCAACTATGGCTACACCTTC
clone size: once; J gene: TRBJ1-4; D gene: NA; V gene: TRBV7-2; CDR3 length: 15; CDR3 protein: CASSLVPGANEKLFF; CDR3 DNA: TGTGCCAGCAGCTTAGTCCCGGGGGCTAATGAAAAACTGTTTTTT
clone size: few; J gene: TRBJ1-2; D gene: TRBD1; V gene: TRBV3-1/TRBV3-2; CDR3 length: 15; CDR3 protein: CASSPQGAIGYGYTF; CDR3 DNA: TGTGCCAGCAGCCCCCAGGGGGCTATCGGCTATGGCTACACCTTC
clone size: NA; J gene: TRBJ1-4; D gene: TRBD1; V gene: TRBV28; CDR3 length: 19; CDR3 protein: CASSFWTGESGATNEKLFF; CDR3 DNA: TGTGCCAGCAGTTTTTGGACAGGGGAATCGGGGGCAACTAATGAAAAACTGTTTTTT
clone size: once; J gene: TRBJ1-2; D gene: TRBD1; V gene: TRBV28; CDR3 length: 13; CDR3 protein: CASRLTGDSGYTF; CDR3 DNA: TGTGCCAGCAGACTGACAGGGGATAGTGGCTACACCTTC
clone size: NA; J gene: TRBJ1-5; D gene: NA; V gene: TRBV5-8; CDR3 length: 14; CDR3 protein: CASSLYSLNQPQHF; CDR3 DNA: TGTGCCAGCAGCTTGTACAGTCTCAATCAGCCCCAGCATTTT
clone size: NA; J gene: TRBJ2-1; D gene: NA; V gene: TRBV5-1; CDR3 length: 18; CDR3 protein: CASSQPFLDSSSYNEQFF; CDR3 DNA: TGCGCCAGCAGCCAGCCGTTTCTTGACTCCAGCTCCTACAATGAGCAGTTCTTC
clone size: NA; J gene: TRBJ1-1; D gene: NA; V gene: TRBV12-1; CDR3 length: 15; CDR3 protein: CASSFTGTGDTEAFF; CDR3 DNA: TGTGCCAGCAGCTTTACGGGGACAGGGGACACTGAAGCTTTCTTT
clone size: NA; J gene: TRBJ2-3; D gene: TRBD2; V gene: TRBV19; CDR3 length: 14; CDR3 protein: CASSTGLAGDTQYF; CDR3 DNA: TGTGCCAGTAGTACCGGACTAGCGGGAGATACGCAGTATTTT
clone size: NA; J gene: TRBJ1-3; D gene: NA; V gene: TRBV2; CDR3 length: 12; CDR3 protein: CATWASGNTIYF; CDR3 DNA: TGTGCCACCTGGGCCTCTGGAAACACCATATATTTT
clone size: once; J gene: TRBJ1-2; D gene: TRBD1; V gene: TRBV29-1; CDR3 length: 13; CDR3 protein: CSVEGQAGLGYTF; CDR3 DNA: TGCAGCGTCGAGGGACAGGCGGGGCTGGGCTACACCTTC
clone size: NA; J gene: TRBJ1-5; D gene: NA; V gene: TRBV23-1; CDR3 length: 18; CDR3 protein: CASSQSRYSGVLGQPQHF; CDR3 DNA: TGCGCCAGCAGTCAATCAAGGTACTCGGGGGTATTAGGTCAGCCCCAGCATTTT